This T cell receptor (beta chain) emerged from a study of OX40 agonist ivuxolimab in advanced cancers. For the wider study: The costimulatory receptor OX40 (CD134) was targeted by ivuxolimab, a fully human IgG2 agonistic monoclonal antibody. Prior anti-PD-1, anti-PD-L1 or anti-CTLA-4 therapy was permitted, and 30% to 45% of dose-escalation patients had received checkpoint inhibitors. The paper covers the monotherapy dose-escalation part of the phase I ivuxolimab trial, which included N ≈ 52 patients. Intravenous ivuxolimab was administered to patients every 2 weeks at six dose levels: 0.01, 0.1, 0.3, 1.5, 3 and 10 mg/kg. Peripheral TCRbeta sequencing was intended to test whether TCR sequence diversity was altered and clonal T-cell expansion was caused by ivuxolimab. In the dose-escalation cohort, 82.7% of patients were male, and the mean age was roughly 60 years with a range of roughly 20 to 85. Of the 50 to 55 patients in dose escalation, 19 had hepatocellular carcinoma, around 15 had melanoma, 9 had renal cell carcinoma and 9 had head and neck cancer. Three dose-escalation patients achieved partial responses, one with hepatocellular carcinoma and two with cutaneous melanoma. Findings and caveats that apply to the study as a whole: In the 0.1-3.0 mg/kg groups, partial responders were among the patients with the lowest normalized peripheral clonal expansion, particularly in CD8+ T cells. Low levels of normalized T-cell clonal expansion were also shown by some nonresponding patients. Clonal expansion of both CD4+ and CD8+ blood T cells was observed from baseline to week 6 at doses 0.1 to 3.0 mg/kg. Antigen specificity was not determined for the clonally expanded peripheral T cells. On average, CD8+ T cells showed more expanded clones than CD4+ T cells after ivuxolimab.

Patients with autoimmune disease history or receiving systemic immunosuppression were excluded from the trial. Peripheral blood for TCR sequencing was collected from all dose cohorts at baseline, on cycle 4 day 1, and on cycle 7 day 1. Samples were obtained from an open-label, multicenter, first-in-human phase I dose-escalation trial of ivuxolimab. Adults with locally advanced or metastatic head and neck squamous cell, hepatocellular, melanoma or renal cell carcinoma were enrolled in the trial. Before TCR sequencing, CD4+ T cells and CD8+ T cells from peripheral blood were sorted into separate populations. Concerning this clone itself: The specificity of this receptor is unknown. Base qualities are missing; no much larger clone stands one base away.

The CDR3 runs 14 amino acids, cysteine and phenylalanine included. The CDR3 DNA has 42 bases and is translated from base 1. The germline V gene sets CDR1 to MGHRA and CDR2 to YSYEKL. Trimming costs V 2 bases and J 7 bases, and their ends lie 12 bases apart. Genomic DNA was isolated from the sorted cells so that the TCRbeta CDR3 region could be sequenced. The immunoSEQ Assay was used to sequence the TCRbeta CDR3 regions. Entries here come from immuneACCESS through TCRdb and include only in-frame sequences with V and J called. Some clones fail to appear in such tables; in the studies checked, an unresolved V gene covers under half of the shortfall, and the cause of the remainder is unknown. A total of tens of thousands of clones appear in this sample, roughly 80% of them only once. The ten largest clones represent approximately 4.6% of the sample.

Sequencing was performed on CD4+ or CD8+ T cells sorted from blood, taken in a trial of the OX40 agonist ivuxolimab. The receptor was derived from an adult with an advanced solid tumor such as melanoma, head and neck, liver or kidney cancer. Recombination linked TRBV4-1 to TRBJ1-5, with the D segment identity uncertain. The DNA sequence reads TGCGCCAGCAGCCAATATGGTTCTCAGCAGCCCCAGCATTTT. This codes for CASSQYGSQQPQHF.